The 16 T cell receptor beta chains below come from one sample, sequenced in a study of control samples from healthy donors and cancer patients. Clones were read by immunoSEQ multiplex PCR, and TCRdb kept only the in-frame ones, dropping some. Among over 150,000 clones listed, around 94% were seen once. Sequenced: PBMCs. All receptors come from a man between 60 and 75 years old with colorectal cancer.

This clone was seen just once. The rearrangement uses TRBV12-3 or TRBV12-4 and TRBJ2-7; D possibly matches TRBD1 or TRBD2 (6 bases each). Deletions cut 6 bases from V and 3 bases from J, with 12 bases between. This CDR3 spans 13 amino acids. In nucleotides, the CDR3 is TGTGCCAGCAGGCGGGACATGAACTACGAGCAGTACTTC. Amino acids: CASRRDMNYEQYF.

The rearrangement joins TRBV9 to TRBJ1-2, with D tentatively TRBD1 (6 bases). With 4 bases removed from V and 7 bases from J, the gap between germline ends came to 14 bases. The CDR3 totals 13 residues. Germline-derived CDR1 and CDR2 are SGDLS and YYNGEE. The CDR3 sequence is CASSPGPRGGYTF. DNA of the CDR3: TGTGCCAGCAGCCCGGGACCCAGGGGTGGCTACACCTTC.

V usage is TRBV14 and J usage is TRBJ2-7; either TRBD1 or TRBD2 may supply D (6 bases each). Germline V CDR1 and CDR2: SGHDN, FVKESK. The CDR3 is made up of 15 amino acids. The V and J ends lost 4 bases and 2 bases respectively, with 15 bases between them. Here the CDR3 DNA reads TGTGCCAGCAGCCGGTTTTCCGGGGGCCCCTACGAGCAGTACTTC. Translated: CASSRFSGGPYEQYF.

The J gene is TRBJ1-5, the V gene TRBV9; unclear D gene. Germline loops: CDR1 SGDLS, CDR2 YYNGEE. V lost 0 bases, J lost 5 bases, and 12 bases lay in between. The CDR3 spans 15 residues. The CDR3 region has the DNA TGTGCCAGCAGCGTAGGGAGCACTAACGATCAGCCCCAGCATTTT. Translated, it gives CASSVGSTNDQPQHF.

The chain joins TRBV6-5 to TRBJ2-1, with 10 bases that match TRBD1. The CDR3 loop spans 14 amino acids. V lost 5 bases and J lost 6; bases outside the gene matches: 4. Germline assignment: CDR1 MNHEY and CDR2 SVGAGI. CDR3 bases: TGTGCCAGCAGTCGACGGGACAGGGGCAATGAGCAGTTCTTC. Translating it yields CASSRRDRGNEQFF.

CDR3: CASSREEDRVDSPLHF. CDR3 in DNA: TGCGCCAGCAGCCGAGAGGAGGACAGGGTGGATTCACCCCTCCACTTT. The rearrangement uses TRBV4-3 and TRBJ1-6, with 8 bases identical to TRBD1. The length of the CDR3 is 16 residues. Per germline, CDR1 LGHNA and CDR2 YSLEER. V lost 4 bases and J lost 8; bases outside the gene matches: 10.

The V call is TRBV4-1, the J call TRBJ1-1; D gene ambiguous. The germline V and J ends were trimmed by 0 bases and 1 base, with 12 bases remaining between them. Germline V gene data show CDR1 as MGHRA and CDR2 as YSYEKL. The CDR3 consists of 16 residues. CDR3 in DNA: TGCGCCAGCAGCCAAGAAGTGAGGAGGTCGAACACTGAAGCTTTCTTT. It encodes CASSQEVRRSNTEAFF.

The chain is built from TRBV19 and TRBJ2-2, with a weak D call TRBD2 (5 bases). The CDR3 spans 13 residues. CDR1 is LNHDA and CDR2 is SQIVND in the germline V gene (reference sequence). Trimming stripped 7 bases from V and 2 bases from J, with 8 bases between. The CDR3: CASTRTNTGELFF. DNA of the CDR3: TGTGCCAGTACGCGGACTAACACCGGGGAGCTGTTTTTT.

This clone has only a few counts. The genes are TRBV30 and TRBJ2-7; D is perhaps TRBD1 or TRBD2 (5 bases each). This CDR3 is 11 amino acids long. Germline CDR1 is GTSNPN and CDR2 is SVGIG (reference sequence). The germline V and J ends were trimmed by 1 base and 10 bases, with 11 bases remaining between them. The CDR3 region is CAWSDGTSQYF. The CDR3 nucleotides are TGTGCCTGGAGTGACGGGACCTCACAGTACTTC. Looking up the rest from reference TRBV30 and TRBJ2-7 gives the full variable domain: SQTIHQWPATLVQPVGSPLSLECTVEGTSNPNLYWYRQAAGRGLQLLFYSVGIGQISSEVPQNLSASRPQDRQFILSSKKLLLSDSGFYLCAWSDGTSQYFGPGTRLTVT.

V is TRBV7-9 and J is TRBJ2-5, with unresolved D. The CDR3 has 14 residues. CDR1 is SEHNR, CDR2 FQNEAQ, per germline (reference sequence). Trimming stripped 4 bases from V and 2 bases from J, with 11 bases between. CDR3 DNA sequence: TGTGCCAGCAGCTCTCTCGAAGGACAAGAGACCCAGTACTTC. It yields the protein CASSSLEGQETQYF.

The CDR3 coding sequence is TGTGCCAGCACCGCTACGGGGGCAGGGAATGAAAAACTGTTTTTT. It codes for CASTATGAGNEKLFF. J is TRBJ1-4 and V is TRBV9; a possible D gene is TRBD1 (6 bases). The CDR3 totals 15 residues. Germline V CDR1 and CDR2: SGDLS, YYNGEE. V was trimmed by 6 bases and J by 5 bases, leaving 17 bases between them.

The chain recombines TRBV7-8 with TRBJ2-7; D gene ambiguous. Trimming shortened V by 5 bases and J by 2 bases, and 16 bases separated the two germline ends. This CDR3 is built from 15 residues. Germline-derived CDR1 and CDR2 are SGHVS and FQNEAQ. The CDR3 spells CASSPSRQLAYEQYF. Written as DNA, the CDR3 is TGTGCCAGCAGCCCAAGCAGGCAGTTAGCCTACGAGCAGTACTTC.

The V call is TRBV5-1, the J call TRBJ1-1; D gene uncertain. The CDR3 sequence is 12 residues long. Trimming stripped 4 bases from V and 7 bases from J, with 11 bases between. From germline, CDR1 is SGHRS and CDR2 YFSETQ. The CDR3 DNA is TGCGCCAGCAGCCCGATGACGGGTGAAGCTTTCTTT. Protein: CASSPMTGEAFF.

The genes are TRBV4-1 and TRBJ1-2; weak D call: TRBD1 (5 bases). The CDR3 has 14 amino acids. Germline V gene sequence: CDR1 MGHRA, CDR2 YSYEKL. The V gene lost 0 bases and the J gene lost 2 bases, with 7 bases spanning the gap. CDR3 protein: CASSQETANYGYTF. The CDR3 bases are TGCGCCAGCAGCCAAGAGACAGCCAACTATGGCTACACCTTC.

The rearrangement joins TRBV18 to TRBJ1-6; the D is unclear. V lost 2 bases, J lost 5 bases, and 7 bases lay in between. Germline V gene lookup returns CDR1 KGHSH and CDR2 LQKENI. This CDR3 contains 14 residues. CDR3 amino acids: CASSPKQNNSPLHF. The DNA of the CDR3 is TGTGCCAGCTCACCAAAACAGAATAATTCACCCCTCCACTTT.

This rearrangement joins TRBV5-1 to TRBJ1-4, with TRBD1 as a possible D gene (6 bases). Germline loops: CDR1 SGHRS, CDR2 YFSETQ. V lost 1 base, J lost 5 bases, and 12 bases lay in between. This CDR3 is built from 15 residues. The CDR3 bases are TGCGCCAGCAGCTTGTGGGGGGGACAAAATGAAAAACTGTTTTTT. Encoded protein: CASSLWGGQNEKLFF.